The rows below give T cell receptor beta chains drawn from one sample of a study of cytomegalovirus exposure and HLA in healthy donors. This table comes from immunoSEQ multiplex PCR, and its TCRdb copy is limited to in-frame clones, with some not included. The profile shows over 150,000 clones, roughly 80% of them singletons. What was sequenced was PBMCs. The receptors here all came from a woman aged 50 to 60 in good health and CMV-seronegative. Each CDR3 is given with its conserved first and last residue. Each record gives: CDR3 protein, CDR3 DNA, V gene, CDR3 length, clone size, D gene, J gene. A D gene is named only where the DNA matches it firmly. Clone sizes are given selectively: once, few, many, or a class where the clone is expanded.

CDR3aa: CASSQGTGGGYGEQFF
CDR3nt: TGCGCCAGCAGCCAGGGGACAGGGGGCGGATACGGTGAGCAGTTCTTC
v_gene: TRBV4-1
len: 16
abundance: NA
d_gene: TRBD1
j_gene: TRBJ2-1

CDR3aa: CASSDSVNTEAFF
CDR3nt: TGTGCCAGCTCAGACAGCGTGAACACTGAAGCTTTCTTT
v_gene: TRBV18
len: 13
abundance: NA
d_gene: NA
j_gene: TRBJ1-1

CDR3aa: CASSLERGFEQYF
CDR3nt: TGTGCCAGCAGCTTAGAGCGCGGGTTCGAGCAGTACTTC
v_gene: TRBV11-3
len: 13
abundance: NA
d_gene: NA
j_gene: TRBJ2-7

CDR3aa: CASSLTGGKMNTEAFF
CDR3nt: TGTGCCAGCAGCTTAACAGGGGGCAAAATGAACACTGAAGCTTTCTTT
v_gene: TRBV7-8
len: 16
abundance: NA
d_gene: TRBD1
j_gene: TRBJ1-1

CDR3aa: CASRMDRGGNQPQHF
CDR3nt: TGTGCCAGCAGGATGGACAGGGGTGGCAATCAGCCCCAGCATTTT
v_gene: TRBV2
len: 15
abundance: NA
d_gene: TRBD1
j_gene: TRBJ1-5

CDR3aa: CASSLGYERELFF
CDR3nt: TGCGCCAGCAGCTTGGGTTATGAGAGGGAGCTGTTTTTT
v_gene: TRBV5-1
len: 13
abundance: NA
d_gene: NA
j_gene: TRBJ2-2

CDR3aa: CASNLVGGGGDTQYF
CDR3nt: TGTGCCAGCAACCTGGTAGGGGGGGGTGGGGATACGCAGTATTTT
v_gene: TRBV11-2
len: 15
abundance: NA
d_gene: NA
j_gene: TRBJ2-3

CDR3aa: CASSTLYEQYF
CDR3nt: TGTGCCAGTAGTACCCTTTACGAGCAGTACTTC
v_gene: TRBV19
len: 11
abundance: once
d_gene: NA
j_gene: TRBJ2-7

CDR3aa: CASSLKNEQFF
CDR3nt: TGTGCCAGCAGCCTAAAGAATGAGCAGTTCTTC
v_gene: TRBV2
len: 11
abundance: NA
d_gene: NA
j_gene: TRBJ2-1

CDR3aa: CASSLLAGAQETQYF
CDR3nt: TGTGCCAGCAGTTTACTAGCGGGAGCCCAAGAGACCCAGTACTTC
v_gene: TRBV28
len: 15
abundance: NA
d_gene: TRBD2
j_gene: TRBJ2-5

CDR3aa: CASSPGTLSTDTQYF
CDR3nt: TGTGCCAGCAGTCCCGGGACACTTAGCACAGATACGCAGTATTTT
v_gene: TRBV27
len: 15
abundance: few
d_gene: NA
j_gene: TRBJ2-3

CDR3aa: CASSFGQDDEQFF
CDR3nt: TGCGCCAGCAGCTTTGGACAGGACGATGAGCAGTTCTTC
v_gene: TRBV5-1
len: 13
abundance: NA
d_gene: TRBD1
j_gene: TRBJ2-1

CDR3aa: CASSAGTGTETQYF
CDR3nt: TGTGCCAGCAGCGCCGGGACAGGGACGGAGACCCAGTACTTC
v_gene: TRBV5-6
len: 14
abundance: NA
d_gene: TRBD1
j_gene: TRBJ2-5

CDR3aa: CASSQISTGGTQYF
CDR3nt: TGTGCCAGCAGCCAAATATCGACGGGGGGTACGCAGTATTTT
v_gene: TRBV9
len: 14
abundance: NA
d_gene: TRBD2
j_gene: TRBJ2-3

CDR3aa: CASSILSVDTQYF
CDR3nt: TGTGCCAGTAGTATACTCAGCGTGGATACGCAGTATTTT
v_gene: TRBV19
len: 13
abundance: NA
d_gene: NA
j_gene: TRBJ2-3

CDR3aa: CASSPRRGNTGELFF
CDR3nt: TGTGCCAGCAGCCCCCGTAGGGGGAACACCGGGGAGCTGTTTTTT
v_gene: TRBV7-2
len: 15
abundance: NA
d_gene: NA
j_gene: TRBJ2-2

CDR3aa: CASSPPLAGTYEQYF
CDR3nt: TGTGCCAGCTCACCACCGCTCGCAGGCACCTACGAGCAGTACTTC
v_gene: TRBV18
len: 15
abundance: NA
d_gene: NA
j_gene: TRBJ2-7

CDR3aa: CSARGGTEAFF
CDR3nt: TGCAGTGCTAGGGGGGGCACTGAAGCTTTCTTT
v_gene: TRBV20-1
len: 11
abundance: NA
d_gene: NA
j_gene: TRBJ1-1

CDR3aa: CASSQDREGQIPYGYTF
CDR3nt: TGCGCCAGCAGCCAAGATCGTGAGGGACAGATACCTTATGGCTACACCTTC
v_gene: TRBV4-1
len: 17
abundance: NA
d_gene: TRBD1
j_gene: TRBJ1-2

CDR3aa: CASSPSGANVLTF
CDR3nt: TGTGCCAGCAGCCCTAGTGGGGCCAACGTCCTGACTTTC
v_gene: TRBV28
len: 13
abundance: NA
d_gene: NA
j_gene: TRBJ2-6

CDR3aa: CASRQDYNSPLHF
CDR3nt: TGTGCCAGCAGACAGGACTATAATTCACCCCTCCACTTT
v_gene: TRBV6-4
len: 13
abundance: NA
d_gene: NA
j_gene: TRBJ1-6

CDR3aa: CASTFSMNTEAFF
CDR3nt: TGTGCCAGTACATTTTCAATGAACACTGAAGCTTTCTTT
v_gene: TRBV19
len: 13
abundance: NA
d_gene: NA
j_gene: TRBJ1-1

CDR3aa: CASRLAGEGTDTQYF
CDR3nt: TGTGCCAGCAGGCTAGCGGGAGAAGGCACAGATACGCAGTATTTT
v_gene: TRBV28
len: 15
abundance: NA
d_gene: TRBD2
j_gene: TRBJ2-3

CDR3aa: CATSRVPSYEQYF
CDR3nt: TGTGCCACCAGCCGGGTCCCCTCCTACGAGCAGTACTTC
v_gene: TRBV15
len: 13
abundance: NA
d_gene: NA
j_gene: TRBJ2-7

CDR3aa: CASAPGSSYNEQFF
CDR3nt: TGTGCTAGTGCCCCCGGTAGCTCCTACAATGAGCAGTTCTTC
v_gene: TRBV12-5
len: 14
abundance: NA
d_gene: NA
j_gene: TRBJ2-1

CDR3aa: CASSMREGTPAEQYF
CDR3nt: TGTGCCAGTAGTATGAGGGAAGGCACGCCCGCCGAGCAGTACTTC
v_gene: TRBV19
len: 15
abundance: NA
d_gene: NA
j_gene: TRBJ2-7

CDR3aa: CASRASGALPETQYF
CDR3nt: TGTGCCAGCAGGGCTAGCGGGGCCCTGCCCGAGACCCAGTACTTC
v_gene: TRBV2
len: 15
abundance: NA
d_gene: TRBD2
j_gene: TRBJ2-5

CDR3aa: CATEVGDRAGGYTF
CDR3nt: TGTGCCACCGAGGTTGGGGACAGGGCGGGTGGCTACACCTTC
v_gene: TRBV10-3
len: 14
abundance: NA
d_gene: TRBD1
j_gene: TRBJ1-2

CDR3aa: CASSVTGGAGQPQHF
CDR3nt: TGTGCCAGTAGTGTGACAGGGGGCGCGGGGCAGCCCCAGCATTTT
v_gene: TRBV19
len: 15
abundance: NA
d_gene: TRBD1
j_gene: TRBJ1-5

CDR3aa: CASSYGGGKADTQYF
CDR3nt: TGTGCCAGCAGTTACGGGGGGGGGAAGGCAGATACGCAGTATTTT
v_gene: TRBV6-5
len: 15
abundance: NA
d_gene: TRBD2
j_gene: TRBJ2-3

CDR3aa: CASRSKDLDGLCEKLFF
CDR3nt: TGTGCAAGTCGCTCAAAAGACCTAGACGGCTTATGTGAAAAACTGTTTTTT
v_gene: TRBV12-2
len: 17
abundance: few
d_gene: NA
j_gene: TRBJ1-4

CDR3aa: CASSVRGGTLSGYTF
CDR3nt: TGTGCCAGCAGCGTGAGGGGCGGGACCTTAAGTGGCTACACCTTC
v_gene: TRBV9
len: 15
abundance: once
d_gene: NA
j_gene: TRBJ1-2

CDR3aa: CASSAGQGRSPLHF
CDR3nt: TGTGCCAGCAGCGCCGGACAGGGGCGCTCACCCCTCCACTTT
v_gene: TRBV7-2
len: 14
abundance: NA
d_gene: TRBD1
j_gene: TRBJ1-6

CDR3aa: CASTPRAGAHTEAFF
CDR3nt: TGTGCCAGCACCCCAAGGGCAGGGGCTCACACTGAAGCTTTCTTT
v_gene: TRBV28
len: 15
abundance: once
d_gene: NA
j_gene: TRBJ1-1

CDR3aa: CASSLAAGGTEAFF
CDR3nt: TGTGCCAGCAGCTTAGCGGCAGGAGGGACTGAAGCTTTCTTT
v_gene: TRBV11-2
len: 14
abundance: once
d_gene: NA
j_gene: TRBJ1-1

CDR3aa: CASSPHEEGWQFF
CDR3nt: TGTGCCAGCAGCCCGCACGAGGAGGGGTGGCAGTTCTTC
v_gene: TRBV7-8
len: 13
abundance: NA
d_gene: NA
j_gene: TRBJ2-1

CDR3aa: CASSSPSTGGGDSNGYTF
CDR3nt: TGTGCCAGCAGCTCACCCTCGACAGGGGGCGGAGATTCCAATGGCTACACCTTC
v_gene: TRBV7-2
len: 18
abundance: NA
d_gene: TRBD1
j_gene: TRBJ1-2

CDR3aa: CASSLVQGLDYGYTF
CDR3nt: TGTGCCAGCAGCTTGGTCCAGGGCCTCGACTATGGCTACACCTTC
v_gene: TRBV5-6
len: 15
abundance: NA
d_gene: NA
j_gene: TRBJ1-2

CDR3aa: CASSLDESATNEKLFF
CDR3nt: TGTGCCAGCAGCTTAGATGAATCAGCAACTAATGAAAAACTGTTTTTT
v_gene: TRBV7-6
len: 16
abundance: NA
d_gene: NA
j_gene: TRBJ1-4

CDR3aa: CASSLNSAAGNTEAFF
CDR3nt: TGTGCCAGCAGCTTAAATTCCGCGGCGGGGAACACTGAAGCTTTCTTT
v_gene: TRBV7-6
len: 16
abundance: few
d_gene: NA
j_gene: TRBJ1-1

CDR3aa: CASSLVGGSNQPQHF
CDR3nt: TGTGCCAGTAGTTTGGTGGGGGGGAGCAATCAGCCCCAGCATTTT
v_gene: TRBV19
len: 15
abundance: NA
d_gene: NA
j_gene: TRBJ1-5

CDR3aa: CASSSRSANVLTF
CDR3nt: TGTGCCAGCAGCTCTAGATCAGCCAACGTCCTGACTTTC
v_gene: TRBV7-9
len: 13
abundance: NA
d_gene: NA
j_gene: TRBJ2-6

CDR3aa: CASSKPGGRVETQYF
CDR3nt: TGTGCCAGCAGTAAACCGGGGGGGAGGGTGGAGACCCAGTACTTC
v_gene: TRBV6-5
len: 15
abundance: NA
d_gene: TRBD2
j_gene: TRBJ2-5

CDR3aa: CASSQPGLAGNEQFF
CDR3nt: TGCGCCAGCAGCCAGCCGGGACTAGCGGGCAATGAGCAGTTCTTC
v_gene: TRBV4-3
len: 15
abundance: NA
d_gene: TRBD2
j_gene: TRBJ2-1

CDR3aa: CASSQDRSGSYEQYF
CDR3nt: TGCGCCAGCAGCCAAGACCGCTCGGGCTCCTACGAGCAGTACTTC
v_gene: TRBV4-3
len: 15
abundance: NA
d_gene: NA
j_gene: TRBJ2-7

CDR3aa: CASSRGLAGPEVGEAQYF
CDR3nt: TGTGCCAGCAGCAGGGGACTAGCGGGGCCCGAGGTCGGAGAGGCCCAGTACTTC
v_gene: TRBV7-6
len: 18
abundance: NA
d_gene: TRBD2
j_gene: TRBJ2-5

CDR3aa: CASSLGLFSYEQYF
CDR3nt: TGTGCCAGCAGCTTGGGCCTATTCTCCTACGAGCAGTACTTC
v_gene: TRBV5-6
len: 14
abundance: medium-sized
d_gene: NA
j_gene: TRBJ2-7

CDR3aa: CASGGVGRASNYGYTF
CDR3nt: TGTGCCAGCGGAGGGGTTGGTAGGGCCTCTAACTATGGCTACACCTTC
v_gene: TRBV2
len: 16
abundance: NA
d_gene: NA
j_gene: TRBJ1-2

CDR3aa: CASSHRLARNEKLFF
CDR3nt: TGTGCCAGCAGCCACCGCCTGGCGAGGAATGAAAAACTGTTTTTT
v_gene: TRBV13
len: 15
abundance: few
d_gene: NA
j_gene: TRBJ1-4

CDR3aa: CASSLSGGAPGELFF
CDR3nt: TGTGCCAGCAGCTTGAGCGGGGGGGCCCCCGGGGAGCTGTTTTTT
v_gene: TRBV7-9
len: 15
abundance: once
d_gene: TRBD2
j_gene: TRBJ2-2